These 5 T cell receptor beta chains were sequenced from one sample in a study of cytomegalovirus exposure and HLA in healthy donors. The primer mix had 60 Vbeta and 13 Jbeta primers. Generated by immunoSEQ multiplex PCR, the TCRdb table keeps only in-frame clones and is missing some. Altogether roughly 70,000 clones are present, 85% to 90% being singletons, with the ten largest covering around 10%. Sequencing input: PBMCs. The receptors come from a woman aged 30 to 39 in good health and CMV-seropositive.

As regards this clone: Germline is not matched at one junction end, which may reflect a read error. The V call is TRBV18, the J call TRBJ2-1, with D perhaps matching TRBD2 (5 bases). The CDR3 covers 12 residues. The germline CDR1 and CDR2 sequences are KGHSH and LQKENI. This CDR3 reads CASSPLDSEQFF. The CDR3 bases are TGTGCCAGCTCTCCACTAGATAGTGAGCAGTTCTTC.

This clone was seen just once. The chain joins TRBV7-9 to TRBJ2-5; 12 positions match TRBD2. From germline, CDR1 is SEHNR and CDR2 FQNEAQ (reference sequence). The CDR3 covers 18 residues. V was pared by 4 bases and J by 1 base, with 10 bases of the junction left unmatched. CDR3 nucleotides: TGTGCCAGCAGCTCCGGACTAGCGGGATATGCCCCCCAAGAGACCCAGTACTTC. Protein product: CASSSGLAGYAPQETQYF.

The V gene is TRBV15, the J gene TRBJ1-3; 8 bases agree with TRBD1. The V segment lost 5 bases and the J segment 9 bases; nucleotides outside the gene matches: 9. The length of the CDR3 is 14 residues. The germline V gene has CDR1 LNHNV and CDR2 YYDKDF (reference sequence). CDR3 sequence reads: CATSPRTGSGTIYF. CDR3 coding DNA: TGTGCCACCAGCCCGAGGACAGGGAGTGGCACCATATATTTT.

Concerning this clone itself: The sample contains more than one DNA sequence encoding this CDR3. The chain combines TRBV7-8 with TRBJ2-7, with D possibly being TRBD1 (5 bases). Germline lookup yields CDR1 SGHVS and CDR2 FQNEAQ. This CDR3 region has 15 residues. Trimming stripped 6 bases from V and 3 bases from J, with 18 bases between. CDR3 coding DNA: TGTGCCAGCAGTTTTGAATCAGGGTTGGTCTACGAGCAGTACTTC. Amino acid sequence: CASSFESGLVYEQYF.

To note about this clone: Other DNA sequences in the same sample also yield this CDR3. This rearrangement joins TRBV11-3 to TRBJ2-2; unclear D gene. The CDR3 covers 13 residues. From germline, CDR1 is SGHNT and CDR2 YENEEA. V gave up 5 bases and J gave up 5 bases, with 9 bases separating them. The CDR3 region is CASSRLATGELFF. CDR3 in DNA: TGTGCCAGCAGCCGACTCGCGACCGGGGAGCTGTTTTTT.